One and the same sample provided the 3 T cell receptor beta chains below, sequenced in a study of pediatric ulcerative colitis. The assay was immunoSEQ multiplex PCR, and TCRdb's table has in-frame clones only and misses some. The sample shows fewer than 45,000 clones, roughly 83% of them seen only once. The sequenced sample consisted of blood. The receptors originated from a girl aged 10-17 years with moderate ulcerative colitis.

The chain has TRBV2 and TRBJ2-5; 11 positions agree with TRBD2. There are 15 residues in the CDR3. V lost 6 bases and J lost 5; bases outside the gene matches: 8. Germline loops: CDR1 SNHLY, CDR2 FYNNEI. CDR3 region: CASRASSGRAETQYF. Written as DNA, the CDR3 is TGTGCCAGCAGAGCGAGTAGCGGGAGGGCCGAGACCCAGTACTTC.

The chain carries TRBV7-8 and TRBJ2-5; TRBD2 agrees at 7 bases. Per germline, CDR1 SGHVS and CDR2 FQNEAQ. There are 16 residues in the CDR3. The V segment lost 1 base and the J segment 0 bases; nucleotides outside the gene matches: 5. CDR3 coding DNA: TGTGCCAGCAGCTTAGTTTTGGCGGGGGACCAAGAGACCCAGTACTTC. Its protein is CASSLVLAGDQETQYF.

A few counts support this clone. The V gene is TRBV7-8, the J gene TRBJ2-1; D is possibly TRBD2 (6 bases). The CDR3 runs 13 residues. V was clipped by 6 bases and J by 10 bases, with 16 bases between them. Germline CDR1 is SGHVS and CDR2 is FQNEAQ. This CDR3 is CASSTGLPWEQFF. Here the CDR3 DNA reads TGTGCCAGCAGTACGGGACTGCCCTGGGAGCAGTTCTTC.